This TCR beta chain came from a study of CD8+ T cells in alopecia areata. Study-level points and caveats: Researchers reported that TCR sharing among patients proved less clear than in mice, possibly HLA-linked.

The authors extracted RNA and reverse transcribed it into cDNA as the sequencing template. Repertoires were generated with immunoSEQ multiplex PCR, while TCRdb's copy carries only in-frame clones and drops some. Found here are 100,000 to 150,000 clones, around three fifths of them singletons; the top ten hold roughly 4.5%. Regarding this clone: The antigen is unknown.

Punch biopsies of lesional scalp, plus peripheral blood, were taken from alopecia areata patients. V was shortened by 5 bases and J by 0 bases, with 9 bases between the two germline ends. The CDR3 length is 13 residues. CDR1 is SQVTM and CDR2 is ANQGSEA in the germline V gene. The V call is TRBV29-1, the J call TRBJ2-3, with TRBD2 as a possible D gene (5 bases). The receptor was derived from a human donor with alopecia areata. Material: CD4+ T cells sorted from blood, obtained at week 0. The DNA of the CDR3 is TGCAGCGTTTGGGGAGCTAGCACAGATACGCAGTATTTT. Translated, it gives CSVWGASTDTQYF.